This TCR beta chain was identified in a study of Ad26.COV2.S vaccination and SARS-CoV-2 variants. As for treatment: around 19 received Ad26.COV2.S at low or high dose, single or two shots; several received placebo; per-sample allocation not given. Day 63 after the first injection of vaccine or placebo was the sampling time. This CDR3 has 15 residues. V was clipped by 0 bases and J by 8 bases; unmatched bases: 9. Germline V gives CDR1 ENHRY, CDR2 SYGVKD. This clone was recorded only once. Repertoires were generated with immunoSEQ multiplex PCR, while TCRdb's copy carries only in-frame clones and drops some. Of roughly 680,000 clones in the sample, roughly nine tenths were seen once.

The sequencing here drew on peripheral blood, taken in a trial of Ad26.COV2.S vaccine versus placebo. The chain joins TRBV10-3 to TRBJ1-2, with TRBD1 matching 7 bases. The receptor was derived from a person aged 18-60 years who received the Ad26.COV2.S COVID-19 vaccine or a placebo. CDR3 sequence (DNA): TGTGCCATCAGTGAGTCCGAGGGAGGGGGCTGGGGCTACACCTTC. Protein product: CAISESEGGGWGYTF.